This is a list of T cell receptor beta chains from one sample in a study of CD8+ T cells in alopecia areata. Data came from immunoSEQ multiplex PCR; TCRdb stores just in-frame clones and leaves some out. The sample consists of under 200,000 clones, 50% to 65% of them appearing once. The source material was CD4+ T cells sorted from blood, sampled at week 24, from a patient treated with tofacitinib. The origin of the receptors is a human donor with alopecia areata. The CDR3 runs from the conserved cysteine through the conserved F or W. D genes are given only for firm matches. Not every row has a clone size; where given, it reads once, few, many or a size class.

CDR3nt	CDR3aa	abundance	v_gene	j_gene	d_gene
TGTGCCAGTAGTGGGTACAGGACAAATCAGCCCCAGCATTTT	CASSGYRTNQPQHF	-	TRBV19	TRBJ1-5	-
TGTGCCAGCACTCTTGGATTCTACAATGAGCAGTTCTTC	CASTLGFYNEQFF	few	TRBV2	TRBJ2-1	-
TGTGCCAGCAGCTCCGCGAGGGGCTGGGGCACCGGGGAGCTGTTTTTT	CASSSARGWGTGELFF	-	TRBV5-6	TRBJ2-2	-
TGTGCCTGGAGTCCCCGGGGGACTAGGAAGGAAAAACTGTTTTTT	CAWSPRGTRKEKLFF	-	TRBV30	TRBJ1-4	-
TGTGCCAGCAGAGGGGCGTTTTTTGGGGGATCAGGCGAGCAGTACTTC	CASRGAFFGGSGEQYF	-	TRBV28	TRBJ2-7	-
TGTGCCAGCAGCTTGTCTACCGGGGAGCTGTTTTTT	CASSLSTGELFF	-	TRBV5-6	TRBJ2-2	-
TGTGCCAGTGCCGGGACAGCTAGCAATCAGCCCCAGCATTTT	CASAGTASNQPQHF	-	TRBV19	TRBJ1-5	TRBD1
TGTGCCTGGAGTGTACCCTACAGGTGGCGGGATTCACCCCTCCACTTT	CAWSVPYRWRDSPLHF	-	TRBV30	TRBJ1-6	-
TGTGCCACCAGCAGAGATCGTGGGAGACAGTTTGGCTACACCTTC	CATSRDRGRQFGYTF	-	TRBV15	TRBJ1-2	-
TGTGCCAGCAGTCAATGGGAATACTATGGCTACACCTTC	CASSQWEYYGYTF	-	TRBV7-9	TRBJ1-2	-
TGTGCCAGCATGCACCCCAACAGGGGTAACTATGGCTACACCTTC	CASMHPNRGNYGYTF	-	TRBV6-5	TRBJ1-2	TRBD1
TGTGCCCGGGGGCTAGCGGGGGGAGAGACCCAGTACTTC	CARGLAGGETQYF	-	TRBV30	TRBJ2-5	TRBD2
TGTGCCAGCAGTGAGGGACAGGGGGGGAACTACGAGCAGTACTTC	CASSEGQGGNYEQYF	medium-sized	TRBV2	TRBJ2-7	TRBD1
TGTGCCACCAACCGAGAGACCCAGTACTTC	CATNRETQYF	once	TRBV6-1	TRBJ2-5	-
TGCAGCGTTGCGACTACAGGGGATTACAATCAGCCCCAGCATTTT	CSVATTGDYNQPQHF	-	TRBV29-1	TRBJ1-5	TRBD1
TGTGCCAGCAGTGAGACCGGGGGAGCCCCCAGAGAGACCCAGTACTTC	CASSETGGAPRETQYF	-	TRBV2	TRBJ2-5	-
TGTGCCAGCAGCCGGGATATTAATCAGCCCCAGCATTTT	CASSRDINQPQHF	-	TRBV9	TRBJ1-5	-
TGCAGCGTTTACCACAGCTCCTACGAGCAGTACTTC	CSVYHSSYEQYF	-	TRBV29-1	TRBJ2-7	-
TGCGCCAGCAGCCGGACAGGGTCCCATGAAAAACTGTTTTTT	CASSRTGSHEKLFF	-	TRBV5-1	TRBJ1-4	TRBD1
TGTGCCAGCAGCGAGGGGACTTTCTATGGCTACACCTTC	CASSEGTFYGYTF	-	TRBV14	TRBJ1-2	-
TGTGCCTGGAGTGTAGCCCGCCACGGACAGGGGAGCACAGATACGCAGTATTTT	CAWSVARHGQGSTDTQYF	-	TRBV30	TRBJ2-3	TRBD1
TGCAGCGCCTGTACAGTGAGCAATCAGCCCCAGCATTTT	CSACTVSNQPQHF	-	TRBV29-1	TRBJ1-5	-
TGTGCCAGCTCACCAACGGGACAGGGGAACTATGGCTACACCTTC	CASSPTGQGNYGYTF	few	TRBV18	TRBJ1-2	TRBD1
TGCGCCAGCAGTGTGGTGACAGGAGAGACCCAGTACTTC	CASSVVTGETQYF	few	TRBV5-1	TRBJ2-5	-
TGCGCCAGCAGCTTAGGATTGATCACAGATACGCAGTATTTT	CASSLGLITDTQYF	-	TRBV5-1	TRBJ2-3	-
TGTACCCAACTACAGGGGGCGAAGACCCAGTACTTC	CTQLQGAKTQYF	-	TRBV7-9	TRBJ2-5	TRBD1
TGTGCCAGCAGCTTGGAACGGGTGACCCAGTACTTC	CASSLERVTQYF	-	TRBV5-6	TRBJ2-5	-
TGTGCCAGCAGTACGGACAGGGGGGTTGTGGTCCAAGAGACCCAGTACTTC	CASSTDRGVVVQETQYF	-	TRBV2	TRBJ2-5	TRBD1
TGTGCCAGCAGTGAAGCGACCAACGGGGGCGGCTCACCCCTCCACTTT	CASSEATNGGGSPLHF	-	TRBV6-1	TRBJ1-6	-
TGTGCCAGCAGCTCACAGGGGGCGGAGCAAGGGCAGTTCTTC	CASSSQGAEQGQFF	-	TRBV7-9	TRBJ2-1	TRBD1
TGTGCCAGCAGTTACAGTATGGTTCCGGGGAACAATGAGCAGTTCTTC	CASSYSMVPGNNEQFF	-	TRBV6-5	TRBJ2-1	-
TGCAGCGCCCTGGACAGGGGTAACACCGGGGAGCTGTTTTTT	CSALDRGNTGELFF	-	TRBV29-1	TRBJ2-2	TRBD1
TGTGCCTGGAGTCTCCGCGGGACTTGGAACGAGCAGTACTTC	CAWSLRGTWNEQYF	-	TRBV30	TRBJ2-7	-
TGTGCCAGCAGCTTAGATCGGGAGCAGTACTTC	CASSLDREQYF	-	TRBV7-2	TRBJ2-7	-
TGCGCCAGCAGCCGCTCCGGGACAGGGAAGGACGAGCAGTACTTC	CASSRSGTGKDEQYF	few	TRBV5-1	TRBJ2-7	TRBD1
TGTGCCTGGAGCAACCGGGACACCTCAACTAGTGAAAAACTGTTTTTT	CAWSNRDTSTSEKLFF	-	TRBV30	TRBJ1-4	-
TGCGCCAGCAGTTCGGACAGTATCACAGATACGCAGTATTTT	CASSSDSITDTQYF	-	TRBV5-1	TRBJ2-3	-
TGTGCCAGCTCACTCTCGCAAAATGAAAAACTGTTTTTT	CASSLSQNEKLFF	few	TRBV18	TRBJ1-4	-
TGTGCCAGCTCATCGTGGACGGGAAAAGAGACCCAGTACTTC	CASSSWTGKETQYF	-	TRBV18	TRBJ2-5	-
TGTGCCAGCAGCCGCGGGCCCAAACATGGCTACACCTTC	CASSRGPKHGYTF	few	TRBV6-5	TRBJ1-2	-
TGTGCCAGCAGTGGGAACCGGGACAGGGGGATCGAGCAGTACTTC	CASSGNRDRGIEQYF	once	TRBV27	TRBJ2-7	TRBD1
TGTGCCAGCAGGTCCCAGCAGGGGGGGCCTCCCTACGAGCAGTACTTC	CASRSQQGGPPYEQYF	once	TRBV6-6	TRBJ2-7	-
TGCAGCGCCGCCACAGGGGGTACCTATGGCTACACCTTC	CSAATGGTYGYTF	-	TRBV29-1	TRBJ1-2	TRBD1
TGTGCCAGCTCACTGGGGAGCACTGAAGCTTTCTTT	CASSLGSTEAFF	-	TRBV18	TRBJ1-1	-
TGTGCCAGCACTTTTAATACAGGGAAGTTGCAGCAGTACTTC	CASTFNTGKLQQYF	few	TRBV2	TRBJ2-7	-
TGTGCCAGCAGTGACAGGGACACTGAAGCTTTCTTT	CASSDRDTEAFF	few	TRBV2	TRBJ1-1	-
TGCAGTGGTCGATCTAACTATGGCTACACCTTC	CSGRSNYGYTF	-	TRBV20-1	TRBJ1-2	-
TGTGCCAGCAGCCACCCGTGGGGTTCCGGGGAGCTGTTTTTT	CASSHPWGSGELFF	-	TRBV7-9	TRBJ2-2	-
TGTGCCAGTAGTCCAAGGGGCCTACGGGGGGAGACCCAGTACTTC	CASSPRGLRGETQYF	few	TRBV19	TRBJ2-5	-
TGCAGCGTTGAAGGGGGGGGACAGATGAACACTGAAGCTTTCTTT	CSVEGGGQMNTEAFF	-	TRBV29-1	TRBJ1-1	TRBD1
TGTGCCAGCTCACCCCGCGACAGGGGGGAGGCTTTCTTT	CASSPRDRGEAFF	-	TRBV18	TRBJ1-1	TRBD1
TGTGCCAGCAGCCCGATAGTTAACACCGAAGAGACCCAGTACTTC	CASSPIVNTEETQYF	-	TRBV5-6	TRBJ2-5	-
TGTGCCAGCAGGGCCTTCGGGGGCGAGGCTTTCTTT	CASRAFGGEAFF	-	TRBV6-5	TRBJ1-1	-
TGTGCCAGCAGCTTAGTTGAGCGGAGATCCTACGAGCAGTACTTC	CASSLVERRSYEQYF	few	TRBV7-2	TRBJ2-7	-
TGTGCCAGCAGCCCGGGACGGCTGAACACTGAAGCTTTCTTT	CASSPGRLNTEAFF	once	TRBV9	TRBJ1-1	-
TGTGCCTGGAGTCCTCCCGGGGGCGGCGAGATCGGGGAGCTGTTTTTT	CAWSPPGGGEIGELFF	-	TRBV30	TRBJ2-2	-
TGTGCCAGCAGCCGGGGGGGCCGGGAGACCCAGTACTTC	CASSRGGRETQYF	-	TRBV27	TRBJ2-5	TRBD2
TGTGCCAGCACCTCTCCCCCCCAACAGGGGGCTGGCTTC	CASTSPPQQGAGF	-	TRBV2	TRBJ2-7	TRBD1
TGTGCCACCAGCAACCGACAGGGCTATGGCTACACCTTC	CATSNRQGYGYTF	-	TRBV15	TRBJ1-2	TRBD1